This T cell receptor beta chain was obtained from a study of T cell changes during pregnancy in multiple sclerosis. The length of the CDR3 is 17 residues. CDR1 SGHKS and CDR2 YYEKEE come from the germline V gene (reference sequence). Between the trimmed V and J ends, which lost 4 bases and 4 bases, there was a span of 23 bases. Libraries were prepared by immunoSEQ multiplex PCR; TCRdb keeps only in-frame clonotypes and omits some of them. Of about 36,000 clones listed, approximately 93% are singletons. The V gene is TRBV5-5, the J gene TRBJ1-2; a weak D match, TRBD1 (6 bases). The sequence came from a female donor with multiple sclerosis, enrolled in a pregnancy study. Sequenced material: CD4+ T cells from peripheral blood mononuclear cells, taken in the first trimester of pregnancy. The CDR3 bases are TGTGCCAGCAGCCGCGACAGGCCAAATTTTCAAGGCTATGGCTACACCTTC. Protein: CASSRDRPNFQGYGYTF.